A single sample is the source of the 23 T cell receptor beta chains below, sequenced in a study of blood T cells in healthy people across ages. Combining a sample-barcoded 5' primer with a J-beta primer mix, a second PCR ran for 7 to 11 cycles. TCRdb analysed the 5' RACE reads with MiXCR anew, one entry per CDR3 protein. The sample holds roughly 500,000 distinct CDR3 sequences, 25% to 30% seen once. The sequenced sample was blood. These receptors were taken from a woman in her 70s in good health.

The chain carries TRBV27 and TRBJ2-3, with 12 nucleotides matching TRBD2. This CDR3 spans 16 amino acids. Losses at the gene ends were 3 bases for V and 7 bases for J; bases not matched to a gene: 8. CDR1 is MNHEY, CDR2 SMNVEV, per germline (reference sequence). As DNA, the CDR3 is TGTGCCAGCAGTTTTAATAAACTAGCGGGGGGATATACGCAGTATTTT. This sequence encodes CASSFNKLAGGYTQYF.

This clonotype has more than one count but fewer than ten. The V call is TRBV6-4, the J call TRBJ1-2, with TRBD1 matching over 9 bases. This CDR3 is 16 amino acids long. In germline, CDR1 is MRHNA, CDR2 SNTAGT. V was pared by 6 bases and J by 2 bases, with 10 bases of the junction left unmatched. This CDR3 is CASSASWDRENYGYTF. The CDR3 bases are TGTGCCAGCAGCGCCTCCTGGGACAGGGAGAACTATGGCTACACCTTC.

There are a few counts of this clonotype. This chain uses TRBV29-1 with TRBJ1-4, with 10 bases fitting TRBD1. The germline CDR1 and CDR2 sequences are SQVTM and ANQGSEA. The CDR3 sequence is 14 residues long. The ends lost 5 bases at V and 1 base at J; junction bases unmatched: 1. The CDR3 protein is CSVRTGGTNEKLFF. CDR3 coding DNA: TGCAGCGTTCGGACAGGGGGAACTAATGAAAAACTGTTTTTT.

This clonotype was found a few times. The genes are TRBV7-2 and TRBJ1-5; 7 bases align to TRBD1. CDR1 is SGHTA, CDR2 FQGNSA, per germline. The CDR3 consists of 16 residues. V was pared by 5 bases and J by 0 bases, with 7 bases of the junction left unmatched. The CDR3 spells CASSPQQGFSNQPQHF. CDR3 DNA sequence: TGTGCCAGCAGCCCACAACAGGGGTTTAGCAATCAGCCCCAGCATTTT.

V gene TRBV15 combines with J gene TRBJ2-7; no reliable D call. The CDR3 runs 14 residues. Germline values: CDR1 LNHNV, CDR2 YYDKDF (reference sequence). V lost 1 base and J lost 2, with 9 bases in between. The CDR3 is CATSRGRTPYEQYF. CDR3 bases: TGTGCCACCAGCAGAGGAAGGACCCCCTACGAGCAGTACTTC.

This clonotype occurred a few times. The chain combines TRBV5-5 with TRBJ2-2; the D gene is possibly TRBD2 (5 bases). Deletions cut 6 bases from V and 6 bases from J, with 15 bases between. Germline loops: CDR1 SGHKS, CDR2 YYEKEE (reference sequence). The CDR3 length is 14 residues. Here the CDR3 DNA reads TGTGCCAGCAATCTAGCTGTTGGGGCCGGGGAGCTGTTTTTT. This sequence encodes CASNLAVGAGELFF.

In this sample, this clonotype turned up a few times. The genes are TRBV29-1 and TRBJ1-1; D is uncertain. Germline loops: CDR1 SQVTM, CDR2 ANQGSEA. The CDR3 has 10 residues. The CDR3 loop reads CTVWEVEAFF. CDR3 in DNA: TGCACGGTGTGGGAGGTAGAAGCTTTCTTT.

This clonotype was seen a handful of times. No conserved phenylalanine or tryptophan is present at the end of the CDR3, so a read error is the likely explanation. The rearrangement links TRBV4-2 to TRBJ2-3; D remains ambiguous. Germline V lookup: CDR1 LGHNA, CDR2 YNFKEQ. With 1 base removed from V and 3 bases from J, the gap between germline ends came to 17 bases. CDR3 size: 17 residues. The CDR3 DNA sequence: TGTGCCAGCAGCCAAGCCCCCTCTAGGATGGGTACAGATACGCAGTATCTT. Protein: CASSQAPSRMGTDTQYL.

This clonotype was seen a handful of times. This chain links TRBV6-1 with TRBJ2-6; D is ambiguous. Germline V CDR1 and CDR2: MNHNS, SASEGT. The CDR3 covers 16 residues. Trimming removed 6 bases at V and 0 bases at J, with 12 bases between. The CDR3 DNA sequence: TGTGCCAGCAGACTATTAGACCCCTCTGGGGCCAACGTCCTGACTTTC. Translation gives CASRLLDPSGANVLTF.

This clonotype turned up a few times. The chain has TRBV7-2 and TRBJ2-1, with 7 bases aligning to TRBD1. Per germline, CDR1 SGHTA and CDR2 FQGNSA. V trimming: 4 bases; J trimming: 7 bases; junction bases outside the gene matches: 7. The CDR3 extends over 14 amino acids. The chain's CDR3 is CASSSPGGPNEQFF. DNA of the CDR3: TGTGCCAGCAGCTCGCCAGGGGGACCGAATGAGCAGTTCTTC. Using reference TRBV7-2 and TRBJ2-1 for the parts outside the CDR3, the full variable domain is GAGVSQSPSNKVTEKGKDVELRCDPISGHTALYWYRQSLGQGLEFLIYFQGNSAPDKSGLPSDRFSAERTGGSVSTLTIQRTQQEDSAVYLCASSSPGGPNEQFFGPGTRLTVL.

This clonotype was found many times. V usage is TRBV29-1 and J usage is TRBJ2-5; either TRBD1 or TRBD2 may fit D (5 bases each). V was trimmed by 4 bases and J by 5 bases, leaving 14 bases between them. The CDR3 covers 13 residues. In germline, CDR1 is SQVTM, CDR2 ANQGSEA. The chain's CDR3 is CSVAEGYAETQYF. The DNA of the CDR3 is TGCAGCGTTGCTGAGGGGTATGCCGAGACCCAGTACTTC.

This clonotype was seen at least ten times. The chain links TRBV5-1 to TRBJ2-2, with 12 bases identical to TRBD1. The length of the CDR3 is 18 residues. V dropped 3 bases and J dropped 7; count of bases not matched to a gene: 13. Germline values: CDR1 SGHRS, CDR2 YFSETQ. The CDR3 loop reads CASSSMTGTGGASGELFF. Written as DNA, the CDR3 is TGCGCCAGCAGCTCAATGACCGGGACAGGGGGCGCGAGCGGGGAGCTGTTTTTT.

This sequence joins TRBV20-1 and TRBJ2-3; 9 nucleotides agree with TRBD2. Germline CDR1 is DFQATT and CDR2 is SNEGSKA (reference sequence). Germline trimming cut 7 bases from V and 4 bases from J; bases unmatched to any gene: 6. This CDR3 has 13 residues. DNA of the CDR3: TGCAGTGTTCATGCGGGAGGGGCAGATACGCAGTATTTT. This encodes CSVHAGGADTQYF.

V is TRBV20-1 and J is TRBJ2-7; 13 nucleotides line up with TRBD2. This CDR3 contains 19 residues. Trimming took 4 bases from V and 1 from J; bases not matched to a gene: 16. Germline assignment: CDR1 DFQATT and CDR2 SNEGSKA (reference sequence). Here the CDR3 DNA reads TGCAGTGCTACCGGTCTCCCGGGACTAGCGGGGCTGGTATCCTACGAGCAGTACTTC. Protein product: CSATGLPGLAGLVSYEQYF.

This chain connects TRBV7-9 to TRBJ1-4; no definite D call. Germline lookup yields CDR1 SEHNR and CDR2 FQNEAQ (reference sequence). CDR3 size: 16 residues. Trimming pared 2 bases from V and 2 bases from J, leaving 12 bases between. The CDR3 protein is CASSLRGFGTNEKLFF. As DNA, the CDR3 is TGTGCCAGCAGCTTACGAGGGTTTGGTACTAATGAAAAACTGTTTTTT.

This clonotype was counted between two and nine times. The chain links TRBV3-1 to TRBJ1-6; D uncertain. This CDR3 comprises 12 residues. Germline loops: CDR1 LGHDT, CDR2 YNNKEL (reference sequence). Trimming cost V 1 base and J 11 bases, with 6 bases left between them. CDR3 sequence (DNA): TGTGCCAGCAGCCAAGGCATCGCACCCCTCCACTTT. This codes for CASSQGIAPLHF.

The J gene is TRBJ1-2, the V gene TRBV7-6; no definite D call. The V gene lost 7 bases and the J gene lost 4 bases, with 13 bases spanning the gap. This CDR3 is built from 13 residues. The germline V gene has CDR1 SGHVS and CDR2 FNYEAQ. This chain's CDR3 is CASTPDGTYGYTF. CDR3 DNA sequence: TGTGCCAGCACCCCGGACGGAACCTATGGCTACACCTTC. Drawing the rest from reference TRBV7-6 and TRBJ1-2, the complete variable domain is GAGVSQSPRYKVTKRGQDVALRCDPISGHVSLYWYRQALGQGPEFLTYFNYEAQQDKSGLPNDRFSAERPEGSISTLTIQRTEQRDSAMYRCASTPDGTYGYTFGSGTRLTVV.

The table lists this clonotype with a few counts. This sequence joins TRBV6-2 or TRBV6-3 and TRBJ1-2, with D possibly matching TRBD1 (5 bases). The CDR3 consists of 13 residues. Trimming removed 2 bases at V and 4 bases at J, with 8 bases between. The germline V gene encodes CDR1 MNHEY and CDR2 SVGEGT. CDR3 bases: TGTGCCAGCAGTTACCGGACATTCTATGGCTACACCTTC. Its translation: CASSYRTFYGYTF.

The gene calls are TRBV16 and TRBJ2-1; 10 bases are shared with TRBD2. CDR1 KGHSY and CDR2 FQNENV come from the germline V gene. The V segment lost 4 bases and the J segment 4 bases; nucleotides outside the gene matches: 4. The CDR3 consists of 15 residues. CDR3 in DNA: TGTGCCAGCAGCCGAGCGGGGGGGAATTACAATGAGCAGTTCTTC. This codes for CASSRAGGNYNEQFF.

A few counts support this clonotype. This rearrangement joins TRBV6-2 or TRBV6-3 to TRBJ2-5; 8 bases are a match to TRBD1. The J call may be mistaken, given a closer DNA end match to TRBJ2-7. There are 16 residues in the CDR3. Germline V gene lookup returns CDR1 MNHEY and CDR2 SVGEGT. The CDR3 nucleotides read TGTGCCAGCAGTTTTGTCGGACAGGGCCTCTCCTACGAGCAGTACTTC. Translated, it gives CASSFVGQGLSYEQYF.

The CDR3 protein is CASSPGYSGANVLTF. The CDR3 DNA follows: TGTGCCAGCAGCCCGGGGTATTCTGGGGCCAACGTCCTGACTTTC. This rearrangement joins TRBV27 to TRBJ2-6, with D maybe TRBD2 (5 bases). V was clipped by 6 bases and J by 1 base, with 10 bases between them. Germline CDR1 and CDR2: MNHEY and SMNVEV (reference sequence). This CDR3 region has 15 residues. The variable domain in full, completed from reference TRBV27 and TRBJ2-6, reads EAQVTQNPRYLITVTGKKLTVTCSQNMNHEYMSWYRQDPGLGLRQIYYSMNVEVTDKGDVPEGYKVSRKEKRNFPLILESPSPNQTSLYFCASSPGYSGANVLTFGAGSRLTVL.

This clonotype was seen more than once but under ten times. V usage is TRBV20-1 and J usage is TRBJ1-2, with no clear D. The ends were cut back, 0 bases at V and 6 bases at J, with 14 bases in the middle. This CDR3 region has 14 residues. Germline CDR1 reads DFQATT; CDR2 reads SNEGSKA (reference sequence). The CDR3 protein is CSARDSHPWDGYTF. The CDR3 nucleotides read TGCAGTGCTAGAGATTCCCACCCCTGGGATGGCTACACCTTC.

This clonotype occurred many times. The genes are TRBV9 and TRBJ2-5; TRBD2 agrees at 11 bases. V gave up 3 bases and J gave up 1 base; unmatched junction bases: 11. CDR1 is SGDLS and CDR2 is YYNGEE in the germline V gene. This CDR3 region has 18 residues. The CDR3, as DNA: TGTGCCAGCAGCGCTCAATATGGGACTAGCGGCTCCCAAGAGACCCAGTACTTC. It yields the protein CASSAQYGTSGSQETQYF.